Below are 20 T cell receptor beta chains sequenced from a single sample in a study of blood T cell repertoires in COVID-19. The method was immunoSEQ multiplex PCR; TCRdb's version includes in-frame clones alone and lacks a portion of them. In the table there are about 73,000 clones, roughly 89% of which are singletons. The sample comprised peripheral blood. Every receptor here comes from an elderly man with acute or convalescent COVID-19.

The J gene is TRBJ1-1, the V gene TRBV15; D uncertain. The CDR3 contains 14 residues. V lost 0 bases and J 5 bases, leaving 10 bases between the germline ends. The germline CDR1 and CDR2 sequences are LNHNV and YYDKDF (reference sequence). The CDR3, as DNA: TGTGCCACCAGCAGAGACCCGGGTAGTACTGAAGCTTTCTTT. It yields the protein CATSRDPGSTEAFF.

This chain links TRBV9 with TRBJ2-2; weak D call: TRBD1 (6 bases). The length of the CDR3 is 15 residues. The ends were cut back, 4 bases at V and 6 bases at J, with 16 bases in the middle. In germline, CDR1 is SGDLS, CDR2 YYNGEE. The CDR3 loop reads CASSRRQDAPGELFF. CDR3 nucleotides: TGTGCCAGCAGCCGACGACAGGACGCCCCCGGGGAGCTGTTTTTT.

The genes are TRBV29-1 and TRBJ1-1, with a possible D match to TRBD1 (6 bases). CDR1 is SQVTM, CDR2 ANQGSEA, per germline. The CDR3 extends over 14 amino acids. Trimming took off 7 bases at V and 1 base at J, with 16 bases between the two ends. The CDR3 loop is CSAAGDTENTEAFF. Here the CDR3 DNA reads TGCAGCGCTGCCGGGGACACTGAGAACACTGAAGCTTTCTTT. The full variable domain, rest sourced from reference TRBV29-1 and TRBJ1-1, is SAVISQKPSRDICQRGTSLTIQCQVDSQVTMMFWYRQQPGQSLTLIATANQGSEATYESGFVIDKFPISRPNLTFSTLTVSNMSPEDSSIYLCSAAGDTENTEAFFGQGTRLTVV.

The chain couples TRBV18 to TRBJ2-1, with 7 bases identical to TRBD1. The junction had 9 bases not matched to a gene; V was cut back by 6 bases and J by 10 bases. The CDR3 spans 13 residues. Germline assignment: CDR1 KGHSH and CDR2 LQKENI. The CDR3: CASSPSIQGEQFF. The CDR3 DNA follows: TGTGCCAGCTCTCCTAGCATACAGGGGGAGCAGTTCTTC.

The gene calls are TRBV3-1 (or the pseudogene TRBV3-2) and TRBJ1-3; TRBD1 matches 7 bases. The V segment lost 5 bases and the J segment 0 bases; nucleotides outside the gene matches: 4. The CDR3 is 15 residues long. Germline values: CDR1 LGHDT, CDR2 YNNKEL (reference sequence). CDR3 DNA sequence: TGTGCCAGCAGCTCCAGGGGGGTCTCTGGAAACACCATATATTTT. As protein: CASSSRGVSGNTIYF.

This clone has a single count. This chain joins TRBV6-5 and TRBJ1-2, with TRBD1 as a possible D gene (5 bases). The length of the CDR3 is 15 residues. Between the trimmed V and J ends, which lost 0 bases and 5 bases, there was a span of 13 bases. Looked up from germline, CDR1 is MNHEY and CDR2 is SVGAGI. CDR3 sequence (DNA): TGTGCCAGCAGTTACTCGACGGCGGACACTTATGGCTACACCTTC. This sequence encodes CASSYSTADTYGYTF.

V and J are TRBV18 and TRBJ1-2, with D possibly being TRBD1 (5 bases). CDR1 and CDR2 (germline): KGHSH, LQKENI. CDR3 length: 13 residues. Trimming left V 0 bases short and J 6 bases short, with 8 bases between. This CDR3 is CASSPPGVDGYTF. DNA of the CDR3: TGTGCCAGCTCACCACCAGGGGTGGATGGCTACACCTTC.

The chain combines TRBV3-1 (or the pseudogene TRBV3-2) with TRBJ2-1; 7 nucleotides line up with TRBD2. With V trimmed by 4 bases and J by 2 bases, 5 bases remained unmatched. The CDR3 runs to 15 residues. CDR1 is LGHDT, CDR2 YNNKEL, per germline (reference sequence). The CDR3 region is CASSPTLATYNEQFF. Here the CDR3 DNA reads TGTGCCAGCAGCCCCACACTAGCGACCTACAATGAGCAGTTCTTC.

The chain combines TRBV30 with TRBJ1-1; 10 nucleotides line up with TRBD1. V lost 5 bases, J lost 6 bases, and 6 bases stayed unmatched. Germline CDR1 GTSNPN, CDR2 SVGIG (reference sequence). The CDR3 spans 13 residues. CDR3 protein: CAWGGQGISEAFF. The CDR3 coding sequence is TGTGCCTGGGGGGGACAGGGGATTTCTGAAGCTTTCTTT.

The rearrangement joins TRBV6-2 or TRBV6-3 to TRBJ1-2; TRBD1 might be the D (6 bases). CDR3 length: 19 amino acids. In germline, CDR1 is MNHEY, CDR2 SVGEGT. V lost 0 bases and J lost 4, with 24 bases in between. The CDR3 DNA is TGTGCCAGCAGTTACTCGAAGGAGACTATCAGAGGACAGCTCTATGGCTACACCTTC. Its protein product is CASSYSKETIRGQLYGYTF.

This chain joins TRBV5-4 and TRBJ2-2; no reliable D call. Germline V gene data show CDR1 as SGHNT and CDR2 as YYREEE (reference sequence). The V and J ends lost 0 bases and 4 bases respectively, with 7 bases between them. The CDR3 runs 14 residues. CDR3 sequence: CASSLVRSTGELFF. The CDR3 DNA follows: TGTGCCAGCAGCTTGGTACGGAGCACCGGGGAGCTGTTTTTT.

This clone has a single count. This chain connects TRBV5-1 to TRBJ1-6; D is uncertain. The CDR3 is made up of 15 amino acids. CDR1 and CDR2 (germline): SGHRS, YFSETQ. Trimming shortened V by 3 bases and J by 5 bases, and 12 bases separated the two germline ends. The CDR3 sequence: CASSWEGRNNSPLHF. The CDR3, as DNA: TGCGCCAGCAGCTGGGAGGGCAGAAATAATTCACCCCTCCACTTT.

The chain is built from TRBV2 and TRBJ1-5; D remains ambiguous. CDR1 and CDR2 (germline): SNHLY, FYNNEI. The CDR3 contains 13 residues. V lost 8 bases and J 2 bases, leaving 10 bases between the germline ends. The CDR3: CASLREGNQPQHF. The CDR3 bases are TGTGCCAGCTTAAGGGAGGGCAATCAGCCCCAGCATTTT.

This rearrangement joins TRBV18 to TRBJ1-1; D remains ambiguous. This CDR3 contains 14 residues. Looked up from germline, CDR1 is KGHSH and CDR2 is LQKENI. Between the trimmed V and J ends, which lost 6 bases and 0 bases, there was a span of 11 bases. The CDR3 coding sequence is TGTGCCAGCTCGTCCGGTCTGATGAACACTGAAGCTTTCTTT. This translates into CASSSGLMNTEAFF.

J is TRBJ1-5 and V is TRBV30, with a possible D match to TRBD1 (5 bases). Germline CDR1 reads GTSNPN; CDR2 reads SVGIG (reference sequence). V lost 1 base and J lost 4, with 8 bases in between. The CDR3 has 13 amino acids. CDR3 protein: CAWSDGGNQPQHF. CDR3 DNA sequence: TGTGCCTGGAGTGACGGGGGGAATCAGCCCCAGCATTTT.

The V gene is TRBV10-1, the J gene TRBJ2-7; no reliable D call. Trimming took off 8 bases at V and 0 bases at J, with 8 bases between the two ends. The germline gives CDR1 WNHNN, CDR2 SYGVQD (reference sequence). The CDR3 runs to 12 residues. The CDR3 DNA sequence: TGCGCCAGCGGCTCTAGCTCCTACGAGCAGTACTTC. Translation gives CASGSSSYEQYF.

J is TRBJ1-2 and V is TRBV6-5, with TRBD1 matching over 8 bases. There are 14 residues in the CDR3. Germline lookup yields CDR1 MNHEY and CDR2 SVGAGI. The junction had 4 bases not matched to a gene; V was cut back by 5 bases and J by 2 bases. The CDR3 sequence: CASSRGTGNYGYTF. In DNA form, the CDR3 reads TGTGCCAGCAGTCGCGGGACAGGAAACTATGGCTACACCTTC.

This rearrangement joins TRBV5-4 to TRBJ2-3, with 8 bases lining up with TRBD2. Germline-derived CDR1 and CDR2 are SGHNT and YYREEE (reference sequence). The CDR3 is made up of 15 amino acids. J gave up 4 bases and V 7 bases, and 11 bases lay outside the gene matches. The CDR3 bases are TGTGCCAGCGCGGGGGGCAGCGCCTACTCAGATACGCAGTATTTT. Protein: CASAGGSAYSDTQYF. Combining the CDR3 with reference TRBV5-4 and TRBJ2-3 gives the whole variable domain ETGVTQSPTHLIKTRGQQVTLRCSSQSGHNTVSWYQQALGQGPQFIFQYYREEENGRGNFPPRFSGLQFPNYSSELNVNALELDDSALYLCASAGGSAYSDTQYFGPGTRLTVL.

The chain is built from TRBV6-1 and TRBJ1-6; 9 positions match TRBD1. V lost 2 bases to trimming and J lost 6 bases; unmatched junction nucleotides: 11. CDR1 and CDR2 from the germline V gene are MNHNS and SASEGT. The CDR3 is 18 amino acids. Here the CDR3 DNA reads TGTGCCAGCAGTGAAAGGAGGGTAGGGACAGGGCCTAATTCACCCCTCCACTTT. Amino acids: CASSERRVGTGPNSPLHF.

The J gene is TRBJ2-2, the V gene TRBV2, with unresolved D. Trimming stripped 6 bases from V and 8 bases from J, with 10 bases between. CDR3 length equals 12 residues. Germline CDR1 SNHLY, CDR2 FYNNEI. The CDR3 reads CASSPPVGELFF. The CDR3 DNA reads TGTGCCAGCAGCCCTCCAGTTGGGGAGCTGTTTTTT. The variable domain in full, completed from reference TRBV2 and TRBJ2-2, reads EPEVTQTPSHQVTQMGQEVILRCVPISNHLYFYWYRQILGQKVEFLVSFYNNEISEKSEIFDDQFSVERPDGSNFTLKIRSTKLEDSAMYFCASSPPVGELFFGEGSRLTVL.